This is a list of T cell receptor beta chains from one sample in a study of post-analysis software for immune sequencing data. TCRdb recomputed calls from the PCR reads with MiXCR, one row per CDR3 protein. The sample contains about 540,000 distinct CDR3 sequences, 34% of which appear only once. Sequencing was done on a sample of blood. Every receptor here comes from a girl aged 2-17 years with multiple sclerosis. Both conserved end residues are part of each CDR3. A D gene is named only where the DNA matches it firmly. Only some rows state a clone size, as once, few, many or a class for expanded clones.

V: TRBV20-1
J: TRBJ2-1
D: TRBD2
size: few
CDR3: CSARDPKRGAVNEQFF
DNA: TGCAGTGCTAGAGATCCCAAGCGGGGGGCCGTCAATGAGCAGTTCTTC

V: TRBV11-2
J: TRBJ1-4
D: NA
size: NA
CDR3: CASSYGTAPTNEKLFF
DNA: TGTGCCAGCAGCTACGGGACTGCTCCAACTAATGAAAAACTGTTTTTT

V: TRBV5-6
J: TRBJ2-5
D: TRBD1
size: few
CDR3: CASSVKVGQETQYF
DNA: TGTGCCAGCAGCGTCAAGGTGGGACAGGAGACCCAGTACTTC

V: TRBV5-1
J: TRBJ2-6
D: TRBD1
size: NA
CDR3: CASSLGPPGQGAGTNVLTF
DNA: TGCGCCAGCAGCTTGGGGCCCCCGGGACAGGGGGCTGGGACCAACGTCCTGACTTTC

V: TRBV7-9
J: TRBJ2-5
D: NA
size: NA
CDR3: CASSLAQSGQETQYF
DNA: TGTGCCAGCAGCTTAGCACAGTCAGGTCAAGAGACCCAGTACTTC

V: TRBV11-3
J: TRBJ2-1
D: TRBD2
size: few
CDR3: CASSPRTSGGTNTYNEQFF
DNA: TGTGCCAGCAGCCCCAGGACTAGCGGGGGGACGAATACCTACAATGAGCAGTTCTTC

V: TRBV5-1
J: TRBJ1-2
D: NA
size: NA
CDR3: CASSLDVGARNYGYTF
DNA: TGCGCCAGCAGCTTGGACGTCGGGGCGAGAAACTATGGCTACACCTTC

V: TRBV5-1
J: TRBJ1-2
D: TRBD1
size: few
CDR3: CASREQGAQYGYTF
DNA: TGCGCCAGTAGAGAACAGGGGGCGCAATATGGCTACACCTTC

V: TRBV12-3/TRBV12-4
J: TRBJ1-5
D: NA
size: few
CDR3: CASSSSRTQHF
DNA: TGTGCCAGCAGTTCCTCACGGACCCAGCATTTT

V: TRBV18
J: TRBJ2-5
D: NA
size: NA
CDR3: CASSPGRAREQYF
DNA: TGTGCCAGCTCACCCGGACGGGCGAGAGAGCAGTACTTC

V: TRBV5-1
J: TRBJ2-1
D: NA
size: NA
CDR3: CASSFVQGGSYNEQFF
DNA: TGCGCCAGCAGCTTTGTCCAGGGAGGCTCCTACAATGAGCAGTTCTTC

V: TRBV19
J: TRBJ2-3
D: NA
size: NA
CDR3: CASSIRTDTQYF
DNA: TGTGCCAGTAGTATCCGCACAGATACGCAGTATTTT

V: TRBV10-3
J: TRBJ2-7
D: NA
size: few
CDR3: CAISEEFTYEQYF
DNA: TGTGCCATCAGTGAGGAGTTTACCTACGAGCAGTACTTC

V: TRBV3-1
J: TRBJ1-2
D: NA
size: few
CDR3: CASSQEAGGANYGYTF
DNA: TGTGCCAGCAGCCAAGAGGCGGGGGGCGCCAACTATGGCTACACCTTC

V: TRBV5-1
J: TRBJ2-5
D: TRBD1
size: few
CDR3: CASSLALRDRGQETQYF
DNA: TGCGCCAGCAGCTTGGCCCTTCGGGACAGGGGCCAAGAGACCCAGTACTTC

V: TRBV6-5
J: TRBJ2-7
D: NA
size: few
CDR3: CASSTVTGHEQYF
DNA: TGTGCCAGCAGTACCGTTACGGGCCACGAGCAGTACTTC

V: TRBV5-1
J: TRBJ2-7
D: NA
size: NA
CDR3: CANSWSNYEQYF
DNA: TGCGCCAACAGCTGGAGTAACTACGAGCAGTACTTC

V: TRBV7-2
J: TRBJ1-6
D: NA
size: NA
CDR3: CASSLVGGSPLHF
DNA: TGCGCCAGCAGCTTAGTCGGGGGTTCACCCCTCCACTTT

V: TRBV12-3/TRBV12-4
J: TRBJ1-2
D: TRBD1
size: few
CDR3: CASTWTGGVGDYTF
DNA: TGTGCCAGCACCTGGACAGGGGGCGTTGGTGACTACACCTTC

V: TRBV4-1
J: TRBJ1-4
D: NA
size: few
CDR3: CASSLGHHAREKLFF
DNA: TGCGCCAGCAGCCTCGGACACCACGCGCGGGAAAAACTGTTTTTT

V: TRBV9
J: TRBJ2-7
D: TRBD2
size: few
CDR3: CASSVATSGYEQYF
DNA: TGTGCCAGCAGCGTAGCTACTAGCGGCTACGAGCAGTACTTC

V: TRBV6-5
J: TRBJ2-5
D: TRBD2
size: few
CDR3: CAVQGLGEETQYF
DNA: TGTGCCGTACAGGGACTAGGCGAAGAGACCCAGTACTTC

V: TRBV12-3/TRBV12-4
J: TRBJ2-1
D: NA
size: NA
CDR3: CASSPIRGEQFF
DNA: TGTGCCAGCAGTCCGATCCGGGGCGAGCAGTTCTTC

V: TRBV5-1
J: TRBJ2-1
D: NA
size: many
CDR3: CASRLADSSYNEQFF
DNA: TGCGCCAGCAGATTGGCGGACAGTTCCTACAATGAGCAGTTCTTC

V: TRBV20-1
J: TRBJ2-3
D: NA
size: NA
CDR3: CSTIPPQYF
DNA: TGCAGTACTATCCCCCCGCAGTATTTT

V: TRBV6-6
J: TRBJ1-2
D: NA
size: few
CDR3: CASTKHINYGYTF
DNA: TGTGCCAGCACTAAACATATTAACTATGGCTACACCTTC

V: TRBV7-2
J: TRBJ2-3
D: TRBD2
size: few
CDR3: CASSKSQRGGTDTQYF
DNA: TGTGCCAGCAGTAAGAGCCAGCGCGGGGGTACAGATACGCAGTATTTT

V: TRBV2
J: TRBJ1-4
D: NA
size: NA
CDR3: CASMRNEKLFF
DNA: TGTGCCAGCATGAGGAATGAAAAACTGTTTTTT

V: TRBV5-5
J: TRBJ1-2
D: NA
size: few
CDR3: CASRVVVEPTSGGYTF
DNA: TGTGCCAGCAGGGTGGTGGTGGAACCCACGTCTGGAGGCTACACCTTC

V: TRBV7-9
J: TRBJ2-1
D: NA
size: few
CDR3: CASSPREGVYNEQFF
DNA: TGTGCCAGCAGCCCAAGAGAGGGGGTCTACAATGAGCAGTTCTTC

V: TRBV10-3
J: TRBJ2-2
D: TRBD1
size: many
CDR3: CAAQGAWELFF
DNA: TGTGCCGCCCAGGGGGCCTGGGAGCTGTTTTTT

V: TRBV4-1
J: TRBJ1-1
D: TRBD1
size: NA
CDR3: CASSQVSTGDTEAFF
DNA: TGCGCCAGCAGCCAAGTCTCGACAGGGGACACTGAAGCTTTCTTT

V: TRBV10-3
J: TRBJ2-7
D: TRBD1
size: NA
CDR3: CAIRASTGDEQYF
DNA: TGTGCCATCAGGGCCTCGACAGGGGACGAGCAGTACTTC

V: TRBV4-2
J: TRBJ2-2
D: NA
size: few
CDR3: CASSPPQGANTGELFF
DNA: TGTGCCAGCAGCCCTCCCCAGGGCGCGAACACCGGGGAGCTGTTTTTT

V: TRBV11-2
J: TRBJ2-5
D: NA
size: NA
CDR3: CASSHGPNGETQYF
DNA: TGTGCCAGCAGCCATGGACCAAATGGGGAGACCCAGTACTTC

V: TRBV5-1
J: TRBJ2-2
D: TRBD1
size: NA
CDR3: CASSRGPPGTGEPFF
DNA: TGCGCCAGCAGTAGGGGGCCGCCCGGCACCGGGGAGCCGTTTTTT

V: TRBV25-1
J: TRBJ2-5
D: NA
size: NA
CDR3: CASSERRWETQYF
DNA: TGTGCCAGCAGTGAAAGGAGGTGGGAGACCCAGTACTTC

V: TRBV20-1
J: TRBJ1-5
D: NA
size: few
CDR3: CSASQNMVNQPQHF
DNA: TGCAGTGCCTCCCAAAACATGGTCAATCAGCCCCAGCATTTT

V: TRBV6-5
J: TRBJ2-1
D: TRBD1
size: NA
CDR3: CASRGQGEDEQFF
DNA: TGTGCCAGCAGGGGACAGGGGGAGGATGAGCAGTTCTTC

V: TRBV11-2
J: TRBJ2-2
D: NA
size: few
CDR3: CASSFAPGTGELFF
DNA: TGTGCCAGCAGCTTCGCCCCTGGCACCGGGGAGCTGTTTTTT

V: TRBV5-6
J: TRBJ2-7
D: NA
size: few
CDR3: CASSLGLANEQYF
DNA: TGTGCCAGCAGCTTGGGGCTAGCGAACGAGCAGTACTTC

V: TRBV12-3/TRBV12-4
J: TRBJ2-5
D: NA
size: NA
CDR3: CASSFGLHKGTQYF
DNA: TGTGCCAGCAGTTTTGGACTACATAAGGGGACCCAGTACTTC

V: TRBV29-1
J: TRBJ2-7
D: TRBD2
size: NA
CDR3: CSVRGTSGDYEQYF
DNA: TGCAGCGTTAGGGGGACTAGCGGGGACTACGAGCAGTACTTC

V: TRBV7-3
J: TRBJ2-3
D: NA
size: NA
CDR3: CASSLRPSGATDTQYF
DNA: TGTGCCAGCAGCCTGAGGCCGAGCGGCGCCACAGATACGCAGTATTTT

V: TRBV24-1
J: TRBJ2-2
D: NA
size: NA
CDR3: CATSDFPPDTGELFF
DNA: TGTGCCACCAGTGATTTTCCTCCGGACACCGGGGAGCTGTTTTTT

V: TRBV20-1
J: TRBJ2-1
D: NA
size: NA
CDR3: CSATGSSYNEQFF
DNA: TGCAGTGCTACCGGTAGCTCCTACAATGAGCAGTTCTTC